The 3 T cell receptor beta chains below were found in one sample sequenced in a study of a mutant IDH1 vaccine in newly diagnosed glioma. Their target antigens are unknown. Time point of the sample: week 23, last vaccination. Doses of 300 ug of mutant IDH1 20-mer peptide were given with topical imiquimod. Here immunoSEQ multiplex PCR was the method, and the copy in TCRdb shows in-frame clones only, minus some. Of 50,000 to 70,000 clones in the sample, over 70% were seen once. Here the sequenced sample was PBMCs, taken from a glioma patient whose treatment included an IDH1 peptide vaccine. The receptors here all came from a man aged 40-49 years with glioma.

V and J are TRBV7-9 and TRBJ1-1, with 7 positions matching TRBD1. Trimming at V came to 5 bases and at J to 1 base, leaving 16 bases not matched to a gene. This CDR3 has 18 amino acids. Germline CDR1 and CDR2: SEHNR and FQNEAQ (reference sequence). CDR3: CASSRTITTGFRNTEAFF. CDR3 in DNA: TGTGCCAGCAGCCGCACTATCACGACAGGGTTCAGGAACACTGAAGCTTTCTTT.

V and J are TRBV5-1 and TRBJ1-2, with TRBD1 matching 9 bases. V lost 3 bases, J lost 0 bases, and 3 bases stayed unmatched. The CDR3 runs 15 residues. Germline V gene data show CDR1 as SGHRS and CDR2 as YFSETQ. For the CDR3, the DNA is TGCGCCAGCAGCTCGGGACAGGGTTCTAACTATGGCTACACCTTC. It translates to CASSSGQGSNYGYTF.

The chain employs TRBV27 and TRBJ2-5, with D possibly called TRBD1 or TRBD2 (6 bases each). This CDR3 has 13 residues. In germline, CDR1 is MNHEY, CDR2 SMNVEV (reference sequence). The V end was cut by 3 bases, the J end by 5 bases, with 10 bases between. CDR3 sequence reads: CASSLGGVETQYF. The DNA of the CDR3 is TGTGCCAGCAGTTTGGGGGGCGTGGAGACCCAGTACTTC.